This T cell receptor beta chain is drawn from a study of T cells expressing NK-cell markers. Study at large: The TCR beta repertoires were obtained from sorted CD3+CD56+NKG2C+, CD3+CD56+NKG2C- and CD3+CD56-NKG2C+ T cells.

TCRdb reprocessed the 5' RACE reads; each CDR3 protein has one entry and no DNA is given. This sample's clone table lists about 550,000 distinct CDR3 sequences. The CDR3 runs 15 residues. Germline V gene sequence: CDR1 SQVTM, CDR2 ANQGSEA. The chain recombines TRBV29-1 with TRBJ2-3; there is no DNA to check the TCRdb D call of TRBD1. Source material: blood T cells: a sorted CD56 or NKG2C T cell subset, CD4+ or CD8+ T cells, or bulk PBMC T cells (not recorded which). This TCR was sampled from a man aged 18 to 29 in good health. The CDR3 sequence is CSVESTGDRTDTQYF.